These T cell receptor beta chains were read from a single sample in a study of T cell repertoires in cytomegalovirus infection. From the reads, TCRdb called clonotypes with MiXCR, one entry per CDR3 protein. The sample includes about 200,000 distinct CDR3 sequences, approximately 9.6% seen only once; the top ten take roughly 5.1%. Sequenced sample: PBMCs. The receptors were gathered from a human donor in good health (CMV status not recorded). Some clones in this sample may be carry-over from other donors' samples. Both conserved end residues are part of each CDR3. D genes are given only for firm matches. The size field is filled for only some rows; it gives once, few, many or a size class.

TGTGCCAGCAGTTTACTTGCGGTCCGCTACGAGCAGTACTTC CASSLLAVRYEQYF TRBJ2-7 TRBV28 few -
TGCGCCAGCAGCAGCACCCTACAGGGCTCTGGAAACACCATATATTTT CASSSTLQGSGNTIYF TRBJ1-3 TRBV5-1 - -
TGTGCCACCAGTTACACCGGGGAGCTGTTTTTT CATSYTGELFF TRBJ2-2 TRBV15 many -
TGTGCCAGCAGTGGCCGGGACAGAGAAGAGACCCAGTACTTC CASSGRDREETQYF TRBJ2-5 TRBV28 - TRBD1
TGCGCCAGCAGCCAACTAGCGGGGGTTACCTACGAGCAGTACTTC CASSQLAGVTYEQYF TRBJ2-7 TRBV4-1 many TRBD2
TGCAGTGTATTGGGACAGGGCTACGAGCAGTACTTC CSVLGQGYEQYF TRBJ2-7 TRBV20-1 - TRBD1
TGTGCCAGCAGCTTAGTGGGGTCCCAGCTTAACAATGAGCAGTTCTTC CASSLVGSQLNNEQFF TRBJ2-1 TRBV7-6 many -
TGTGCCAGCAGCTTAGAATACTCCCCCAGGGAGCAGTACTTC CASSLEYSPREQYF TRBJ2-7 TRBV7-2 many -
TGTGCCAGCAGCCTGAGACCTTTAGCGGGAGGATCGGCCAATGAGCAGTTCTTC CASSLRPLAGGSANEQFF TRBJ2-1 TRBV7-2 many TRBD2
TGCGCCAGCAGCCAAACGTTTTCGGCAGTTATTAATCAGCCCCAGCATTTT CASSQTFSAVINQPQHF TRBJ1-5 TRBV4-3 - -
TGTGCCAGCAGCTTAGGGGACAGGGGGCTGAATGAGCAGTTCTTC CASSLGDRGLNEQFF TRBJ2-1 TRBV7-2 - TRBD1
TGTGCCAGCAGCTCCGGGACCGTAGGATCCTACGAGCAGTACTTC CASSSGTVGSYEQYF TRBJ2-7 TRBV7-8 many -
TGTGCCAGCAAAGTCCCTTTTCCGGCTCTGGACGAGCAGTACTTC CASKVPFPALDEQYF TRBJ2-7 TRBV6-1 - -
TGTGCCATCAGTAGGGGGACAGGGGATCAGCCCCAGCATTTT CAISRGTGDQPQHF TRBJ1-5 TRBV10-3 - TRBD1
TGTGCCAGCAGCCCATCCCGGGGGGCCCGCTCCTACGAGCAGTACTTC CASSPSRGARSYEQYF TRBJ2-7 TRBV7-8 few -
TGTGCCAGCAGTGGTGATGGAGGGGTGGGATCCTACGAGCAGTACTTC CASSGDGGVGSYEQYF TRBJ2-7 TRBV2 - -
TGTGCCAGCAGCTCCGGGACTAGCGGGTACGAGCAGTACTTC CASSSGTSGYEQYF TRBJ2-7 TRBV7-8 many TRBD2
TGCGCCAGCAGCCAATCCGATACGCAGTATTTT CASSQSDTQYF TRBJ2-3 TRBV4-3 - -
TGTGCCAGCAGTTACCGACCCACGACTCGAGCGGATTCGGTGTACTTC CASSYRPTTRADSVYF TRBJ2-7 TRBV28 many -
TGTGCCAGCACCCCTGGGACAGCCTATGGCTACACCTTC CASTPGTAYGYTF TRBJ1-2 TRBV7-9 few TRBD1
TGCGCCAGCAGCCGACTAAACAACTCCCCCCATCAGGACAGCTACTCCTATAATTCACCCCTCCACTTT CASSRLNNSPHQDSYSYNSPLHF TRBJ1-6 TRBV23-1 many -
TGTGCCAGCAGTTTCCCCCAGCGGGAGCAGTCGATAAGGCGGGAGCAGTACTTC CASSFPQREQSIRREQYF TRBJ2-7 TRBV28 - TRBD2
TGTGCCAGCAGCTTAGATTTGAAGACCATATATTTT CASSLDLKTIYF TRBJ1-3 TRBV7-2 many -
TGCGCCAGCAGCCAAGAATATAGCGGGGTCTCCTACAATGAGCAGTTCTTC CASSQEYSGVSYNEQFF TRBJ2-1 TRBV4-3 many TRBD2